The 8 T cell receptor beta chains below were found in one sample sequenced in a study of PD-L1 blockade in urothelial cancer. Sequencing was performed with immunoSEQ multiplex PCR; in TCRdb, only in-frame clones are kept and a portion is missing. The sample shows some 100,000 clones, around 93% of them seen only once. The sample in question was PBMCs, obtained around atezolizumab (anti-PD-L1) treatment. Receptor source: an elderly woman with urothelial cancer.

The chain links TRBV11-2 to TRBJ2-2; 10 nucleotides match TRBD1. This CDR3 has 14 residues. The V segment lost 6 bases and the J segment 6 bases; nucleotides outside the gene matches: 4. Germline assignment: CDR1 SGHAT and CDR2 FQNNGV. The CDR3 spells CASSRQGAPGELFF. The CDR3 bases are TGTGCCAGCAGTCGACAGGGGGCGCCCGGGGAGCTGTTTTTT.

The CDR3 is CASSAGTSGTYEQYF. The CDR3 bases are TGCGCCAGCAGCGCCGGGACTAGCGGGACCTACGAGCAGTACTTC. The rearrangement links TRBV5-1 to TRBJ2-7; TRBD2 matches 13 bases. The CDR3 extends over 15 amino acids. Trimming took 4 bases from V and 2 from J; bases not matched to a gene: 3. Germline values: CDR1 SGHRS, CDR2 YFSETQ.

In this sample, this clone turned up a few times. This chain joins TRBV7-9 and TRBJ1-1; 7 positions agree with TRBD1. The CDR3 extends over 16 amino acids. The V gene's germline CDR1 is SEHNR and CDR2 FQNEAQ (reference sequence). V shed 3 bases, J shed 7 bases, and the junction held 14 bases outside the gene matches. CDR3 region: CASSFYEQTGVGEAFF. Written as DNA, the CDR3 is TGTGCCAGCAGCTTTTACGAACAAACAGGGGTCGGTGAAGCTTTCTTT.

This chain connects TRBV10-3 to TRBJ1-1; D is unresolved. Trimming removed 0 bases from V and 1 base from J, with 12 bases in between. CDR1 is ENHRY, CDR2 SYGVKD, per germline. The CDR3 extends over 16 amino acids. The CDR3 bases are TGTGCCATCAGTGAGTCGAAATTTACCGGGAACACTGAAGCTTTCTTT. Amino acids: CAISESKFTGNTEAFF.

V usage is TRBV7-2 and J usage is TRBJ2-5, with D perhaps TRBD2 (6 bases). CDR1 SGHTA and CDR2 FQGNSA come from the germline V gene. This CDR3 region has 13 residues. With 5 bases removed from V and 5 bases from J, the gap between germline ends came to 12 bases. The DNA for the CDR3 is TGTGCCAGCAGCGGGGCGGGGAGTGAGACCCAGTACTTC. Protein sequence: CASSGAGSETQYF.

This clone occurred once. The chain links TRBV15 to TRBJ2-1; TRBD2 is a possible D gene (5 bases). Germline V lookup: CDR1 LNHNV, CDR2 YYDKDF (reference sequence). The CDR3 is 15 amino acids. Trimming pared 2 bases from V and 10 bases from J, leaving 18 bases between. CDR3 amino acids: CATSRRTTQSGEQFF. In DNA form, the CDR3 reads TGTGCCACCAGCAGAAGAACCACCCAAAGCGGAGAGCAGTTCTTC.

The rearrangement joins TRBV7-9 to TRBJ1-4; D perhaps matches TRBD1 (5 bases). Per the germline V gene, CDR1 is SEHNR and CDR2 is FQNEAQ (reference sequence). V was trimmed by 0 bases and J by 7 bases, leaving 18 bases between them. The CDR3 consists of 17 residues. The CDR3 protein is CASSLATSLGLGEKLFF. The CDR3 nucleotides are TGTGCCAGCAGCTTAGCGACGTCCCTGGGGCTTGGTGAAAAACTGTTTTTT. Drawing the rest from reference TRBV7-9 and TRBJ1-4, the complete variable domain is DTGVSQNPRHKITKRGQNVTFRCDPISEHNRLYWYRQTLGQGPEFLTYFQNEAQLEKSRLLSDRFSAERPKGSFSTLEIQRTEQGDSAMYLCASSLATSLGLGEKLFFGSGTQLSVL.

The genes are TRBV5-6 and TRBJ2-1, with 7 bases matching TRBD1. Germline V gene lookup returns CDR1 SGHDT and CDR2 YYEEEE. The CDR3 length is 16 residues. With 4 bases clipped from V and 6 bases from J, the junction kept 13 bases outside the gene matches. CDR3 bases: TGTGCCAGCAGCCACTGGGACAGAGAGAAGGGCAATGAGCAGTTCTTC. This translates into CASSHWDREKGNEQFF.